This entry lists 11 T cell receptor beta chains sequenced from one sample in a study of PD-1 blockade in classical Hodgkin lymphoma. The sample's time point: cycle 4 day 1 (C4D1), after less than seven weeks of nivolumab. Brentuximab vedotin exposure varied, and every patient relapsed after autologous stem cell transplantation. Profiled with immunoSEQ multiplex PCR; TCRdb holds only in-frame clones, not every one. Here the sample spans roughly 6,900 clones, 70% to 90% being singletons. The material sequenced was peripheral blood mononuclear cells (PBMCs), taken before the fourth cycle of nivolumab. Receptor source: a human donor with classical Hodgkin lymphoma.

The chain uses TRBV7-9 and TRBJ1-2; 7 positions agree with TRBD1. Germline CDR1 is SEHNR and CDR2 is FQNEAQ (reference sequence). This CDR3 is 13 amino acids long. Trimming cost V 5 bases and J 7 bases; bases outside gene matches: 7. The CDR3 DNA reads TGTGCCAGCAGCGTAACAGGGGTTGGTGGCTACACCTTC. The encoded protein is CASSVTGVGGYTF.

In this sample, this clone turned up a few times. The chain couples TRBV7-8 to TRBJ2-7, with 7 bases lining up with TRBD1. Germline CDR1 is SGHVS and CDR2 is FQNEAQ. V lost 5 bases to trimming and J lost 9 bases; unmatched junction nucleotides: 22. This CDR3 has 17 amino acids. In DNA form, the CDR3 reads TGTGCCAGCAGCCTTGGGACAGCCAGTTCCTTCCAAACTGGGCAGTACGTC. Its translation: CASSLGTASSFQTGQYV.

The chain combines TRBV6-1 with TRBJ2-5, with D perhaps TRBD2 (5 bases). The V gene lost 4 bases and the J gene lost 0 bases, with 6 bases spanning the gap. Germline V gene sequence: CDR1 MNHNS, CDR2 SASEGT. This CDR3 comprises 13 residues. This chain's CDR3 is CASSGGYQETQYF. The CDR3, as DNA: TGTGCCAGCAGTGGAGGGTACCAAGAGACCCAGTACTTC.

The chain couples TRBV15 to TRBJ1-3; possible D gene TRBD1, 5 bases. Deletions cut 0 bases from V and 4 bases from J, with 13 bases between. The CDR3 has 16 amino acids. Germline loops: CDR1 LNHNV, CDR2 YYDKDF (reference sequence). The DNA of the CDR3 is TGTGCCACCAGCAGAGATAAGGGGTTCACGGGAAACACCATATATTTT. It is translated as CATSRDKGFTGNTIYF.

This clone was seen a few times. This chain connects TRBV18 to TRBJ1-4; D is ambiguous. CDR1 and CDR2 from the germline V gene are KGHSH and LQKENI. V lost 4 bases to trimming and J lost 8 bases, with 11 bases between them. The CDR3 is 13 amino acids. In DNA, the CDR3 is TGTGCCAGCTCACAAACCCGAGAGGAAAAACTGTTTTTT. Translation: CASSQTREEKLFF. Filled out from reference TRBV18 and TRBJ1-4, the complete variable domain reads NAGVMQNPRHLVRRRGQEARLRCSPMKGHSHVYWYRQLPEEGLKFMVYLQKENIIDESGMPKERFSAEFPKEGPSILRIQQVVRGDSAAYFCASSQTREEKLFFGSGTQLSVL.

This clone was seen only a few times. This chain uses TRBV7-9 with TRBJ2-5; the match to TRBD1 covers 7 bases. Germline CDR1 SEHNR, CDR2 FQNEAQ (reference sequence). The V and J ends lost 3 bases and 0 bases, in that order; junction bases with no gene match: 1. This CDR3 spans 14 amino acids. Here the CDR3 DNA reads TGTGCCAGCAGCTTGGGGACAGACCAAGAGACCCAGTACTTC. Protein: CASSLGTDQETQYF.

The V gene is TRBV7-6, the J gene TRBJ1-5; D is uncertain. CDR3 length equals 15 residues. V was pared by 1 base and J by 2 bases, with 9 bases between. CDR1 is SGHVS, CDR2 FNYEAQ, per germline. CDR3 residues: CASSLGTGGNQPQHF. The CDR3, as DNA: TGTGCCAGCAGCTTAGGTACCGGGGGCAATCAGCCCCAGCATTTT.

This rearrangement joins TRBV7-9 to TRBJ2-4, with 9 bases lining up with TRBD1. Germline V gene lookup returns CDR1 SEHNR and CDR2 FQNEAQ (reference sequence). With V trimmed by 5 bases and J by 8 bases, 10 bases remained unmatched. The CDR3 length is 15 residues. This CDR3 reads CASSTGGPPRDIQYF. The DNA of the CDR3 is TGTGCCAGCAGCACAGGGGGCCCCCCGAGAGACATTCAGTACTTC.

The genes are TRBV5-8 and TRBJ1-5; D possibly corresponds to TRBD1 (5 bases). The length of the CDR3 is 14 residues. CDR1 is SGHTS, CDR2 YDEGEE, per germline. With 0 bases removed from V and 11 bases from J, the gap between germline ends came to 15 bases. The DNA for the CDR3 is TGTGCCAGCAGCTTGGGGACGACAGTGAGGGCCCAGCATTTT. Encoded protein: CASSLGTTVRAQHF.

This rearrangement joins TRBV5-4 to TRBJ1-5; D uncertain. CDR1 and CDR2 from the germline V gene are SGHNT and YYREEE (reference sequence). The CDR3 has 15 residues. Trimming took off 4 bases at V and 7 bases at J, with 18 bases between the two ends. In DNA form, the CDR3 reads TGTGCCAGCAGCATCGGGCCACCCAAAGGGCAGCCCCAGCATTTT. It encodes CASSIGPPKGQPQHF. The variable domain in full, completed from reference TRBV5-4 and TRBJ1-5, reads ETGVTQSPTHLIKTRGQQVTLRCSSQSGHNTVSWYQQALGQGPQFIFQYYREEENGRGNFPPRFSGLQFPNYSSELNVNALELDDSALYLCASSIGPPKGQPQHFGDGTRLSIL.

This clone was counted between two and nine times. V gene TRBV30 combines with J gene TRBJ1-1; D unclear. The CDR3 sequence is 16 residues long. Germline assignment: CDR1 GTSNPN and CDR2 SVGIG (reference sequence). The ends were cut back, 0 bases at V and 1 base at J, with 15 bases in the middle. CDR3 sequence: CAWSVDKGGRNTEAFF. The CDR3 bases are TGTGCCTGGAGTGTGGATAAAGGAGGGAGGAACACTGAAGCTTTCTTT.